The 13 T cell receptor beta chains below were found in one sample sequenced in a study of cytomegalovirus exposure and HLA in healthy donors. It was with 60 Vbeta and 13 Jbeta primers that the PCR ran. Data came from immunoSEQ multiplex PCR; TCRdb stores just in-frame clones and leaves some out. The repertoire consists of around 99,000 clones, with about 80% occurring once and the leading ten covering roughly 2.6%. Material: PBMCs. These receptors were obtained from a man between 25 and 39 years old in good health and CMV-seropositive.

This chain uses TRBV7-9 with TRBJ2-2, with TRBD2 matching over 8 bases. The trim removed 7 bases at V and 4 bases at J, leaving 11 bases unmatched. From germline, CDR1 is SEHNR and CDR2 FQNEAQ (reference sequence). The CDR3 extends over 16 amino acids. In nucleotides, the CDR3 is TGTGCCAGCACCTCTCCGGGGGGGCCTAGCACCGGGGAGCTGTTTTTT. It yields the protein CASTSPGGPSTGELFF.

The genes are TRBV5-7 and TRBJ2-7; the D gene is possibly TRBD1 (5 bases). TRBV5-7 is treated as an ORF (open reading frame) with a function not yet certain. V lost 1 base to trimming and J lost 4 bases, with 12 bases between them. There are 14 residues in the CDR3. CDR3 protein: CASSLCQGNYEQYF. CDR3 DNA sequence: TGTGCCAGCAGCTTGTGCCAGGGAAATTACGAGCAGTACTTC.

The chain's CDR3 is CASSLGQTSNQPQHF. CDR3 in DNA: TGTGCCAGCAGCTTGGGACAGACTAGCAATCAGCCCCAGCATTTT. The V gene is TRBV5-6, the J gene TRBJ1-5, with a possible D match to TRBD1 (5 bases). V was pared by 0 bases and J by 0 bases, with 7 bases between. The germline CDR1 and CDR2 sequences are SGHDT and YYEEEE. The CDR3 runs to 15 residues. Full variable domain (missing parts from reference TRBV5-6 and TRBJ1-5): DAGVTQSPTHLIKTRGQQVTLRCSPKSGHDTVSWYQQALGQGPQFIFQYYEEEERQRGNFPDRFSGHQFPNYSSELNVNALLLGDSALYLCASSLGQTSNQPQHFGDGTRLSIL.

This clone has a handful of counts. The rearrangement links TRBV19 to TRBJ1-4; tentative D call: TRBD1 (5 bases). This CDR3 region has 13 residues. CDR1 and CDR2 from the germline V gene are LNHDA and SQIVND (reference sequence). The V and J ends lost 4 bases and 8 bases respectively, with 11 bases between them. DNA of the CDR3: TGTGCCAGTAGTAGTTGGACAAAGGAAAAACTGTTTTTT. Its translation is CASSSWTKEKLFF.

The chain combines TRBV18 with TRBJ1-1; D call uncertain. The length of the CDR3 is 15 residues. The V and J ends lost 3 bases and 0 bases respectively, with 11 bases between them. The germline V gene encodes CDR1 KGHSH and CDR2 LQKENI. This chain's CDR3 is CASSPNRGVNTEAFF. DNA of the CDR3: TGTGCCAGCTCACCTAACCGCGGGGTGAACACTGAAGCTTTCTTT.

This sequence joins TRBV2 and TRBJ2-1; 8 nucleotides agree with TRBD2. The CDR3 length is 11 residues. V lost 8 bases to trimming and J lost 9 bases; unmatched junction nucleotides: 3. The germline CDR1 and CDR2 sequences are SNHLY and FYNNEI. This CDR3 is CASDSGAEQFF. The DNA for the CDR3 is TGTGCCAGCGATAGCGGGGCTGAGCAGTTCTTC.

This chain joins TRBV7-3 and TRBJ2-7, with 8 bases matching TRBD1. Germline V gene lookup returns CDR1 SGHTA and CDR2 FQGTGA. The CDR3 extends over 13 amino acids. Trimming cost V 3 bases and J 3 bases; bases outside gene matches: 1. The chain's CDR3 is CASSFDRGYEQYF. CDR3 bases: TGTGCCAGCAGCTTTGACAGGGGCTACGAGCAGTACTTC.

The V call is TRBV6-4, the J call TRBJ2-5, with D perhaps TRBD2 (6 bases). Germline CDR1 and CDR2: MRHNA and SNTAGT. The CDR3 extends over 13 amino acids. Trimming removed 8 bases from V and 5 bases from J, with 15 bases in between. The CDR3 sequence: CASRRGLEETQYF. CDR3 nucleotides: TGTGCCAGCCGCCGGGGGTTAGAGGAGACCCAGTACTTC.

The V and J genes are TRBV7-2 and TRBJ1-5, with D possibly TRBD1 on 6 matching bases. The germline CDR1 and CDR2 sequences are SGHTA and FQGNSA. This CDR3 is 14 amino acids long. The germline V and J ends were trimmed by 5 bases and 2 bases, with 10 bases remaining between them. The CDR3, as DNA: TGTGCCAGCAGCCCTCGACAGGGCAATCAGCCCCAGCATTTT. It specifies CASSPRQGNQPQHF.

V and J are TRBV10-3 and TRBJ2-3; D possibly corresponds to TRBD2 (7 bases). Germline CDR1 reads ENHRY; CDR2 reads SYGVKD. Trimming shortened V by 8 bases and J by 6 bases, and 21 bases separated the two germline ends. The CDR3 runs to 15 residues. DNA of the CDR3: TGTGCCATCTCCCTCGGTTTGGGGGGGCGGGATACGCAGTATTTT. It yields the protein CAISLGLGGRDTQYF.

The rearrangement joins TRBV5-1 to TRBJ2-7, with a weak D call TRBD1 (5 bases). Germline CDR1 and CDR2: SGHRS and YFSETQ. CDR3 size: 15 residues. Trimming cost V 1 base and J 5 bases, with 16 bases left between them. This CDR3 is CASSLNTGNLNEQYF. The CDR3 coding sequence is TGCGCCAGCAGCTTGAACACAGGTAACCTAAACGAGCAGTACTTC.

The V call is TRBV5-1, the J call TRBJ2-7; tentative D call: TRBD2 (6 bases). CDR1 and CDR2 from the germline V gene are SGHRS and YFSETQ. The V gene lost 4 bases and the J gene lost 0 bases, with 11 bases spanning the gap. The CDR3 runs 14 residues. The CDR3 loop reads CASSAGPSSYEQYF. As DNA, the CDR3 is TGCGCCAGCAGCGCGGGACCGTCCTCCTACGAGCAGTACTTC.

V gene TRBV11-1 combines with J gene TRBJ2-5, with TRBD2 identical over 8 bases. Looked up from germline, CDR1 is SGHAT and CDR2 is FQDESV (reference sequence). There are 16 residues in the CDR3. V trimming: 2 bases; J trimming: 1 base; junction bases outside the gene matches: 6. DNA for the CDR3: TGTGCCAGCAGCTTATTTCGGGGGGGGCCCCAAGAGACCCAGTACTTC. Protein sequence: CASSLFRGGPQETQYF.